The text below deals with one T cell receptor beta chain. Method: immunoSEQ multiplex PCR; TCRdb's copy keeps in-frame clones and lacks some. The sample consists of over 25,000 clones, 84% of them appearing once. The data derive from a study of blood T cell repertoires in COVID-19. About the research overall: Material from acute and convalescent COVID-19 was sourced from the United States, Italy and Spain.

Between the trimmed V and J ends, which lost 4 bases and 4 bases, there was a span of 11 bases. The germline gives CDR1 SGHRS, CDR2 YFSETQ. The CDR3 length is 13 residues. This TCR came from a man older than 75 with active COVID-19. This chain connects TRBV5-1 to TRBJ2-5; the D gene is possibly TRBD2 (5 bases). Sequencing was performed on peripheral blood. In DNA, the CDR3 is TGCGCCAGCAGCCGGGGTCTGGCAGAGACCCAGTACTTC. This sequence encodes CASSRGLAETQYF.